The 13 T cell receptor beta chains listed next were all sequenced from one sample in a study of shared clonotypes between healthy human individuals. Profiled with immunoSEQ multiplex PCR; TCRdb holds only in-frame clones, not every one. The sample shows fewer than 1.4 million clones, more than 75% of them seen only once. Specimen: memory CD4+ T cells from PBMCs. Subset described: CD45RA-negative fraction. The receptors were sampled from a young man in good health. Some clones in this sample may be carry-over from other donors' samples.

The chain links TRBV7-3 to TRBJ1-5; D perhaps matches TRBD1 (6 bases). CDR1 is SGHTA, CDR2 FQGTGA, per germline. V shed 5 bases and J shed 2 bases, with 22 bases lying between them. This CDR3 comprises 18 residues. This CDR3 is CASSPRPRGGVGNQPQHF. Written as DNA, the CDR3 is TGTGCCAGCAGCCCCCGCCCCAGGGGCGGGGTGGGCAATCAGCCCCAGCATTTT.

This clone has a handful of counts. The chain joins TRBV20-1 to TRBJ2-5; D gene uncertain. The end of the DNA is better explained by TRBJ2-7, so the J call may be wrong. CDR3 length: 11 amino acids. The germline V gene encodes CDR1 DFQATT and CDR2 SNEGSKA (reference sequence). This CDR3 is CSATRAYEQYF. DNA of the CDR3: TGCAGTGCTACACGGGCCTACGAGCAGTACTTC.

The chain joins TRBV7-2 to TRBJ2-5, with 9 bases matching TRBD2. The CDR3 consists of 17 residues. In germline, CDR1 is SGHTA, CDR2 FQGNSA. V lost 1 base to trimming and J lost 5 bases; unmatched junction nucleotides: 11. CDR3 loop: CASSLVSAGGRRETQYF. Written as DNA, the CDR3 is TGTGCCAGCAGCTTAGTTTCAGCGGGAGGCCGGAGGGAGACCCAGTACTTC.

The chain joins TRBV6-5 to TRBJ2-1; 10 bases align to TRBD2. The CDR3 is made up of 15 amino acids. Germline V gene lookup returns CDR1 MNHEY and CDR2 SVGAGI. Trimming took 5 bases from V and 6 from J; bases not matched to a gene: 7. DNA for the CDR3: TGTGCCAGCAGTCGCACTAGCGGGAATAGCAATGAGCAGTTCTTC. The encoded protein is CASSRTSGNSNEQFF.

The chain recombines TRBV28 with TRBJ2-5; 7 bases line up with TRBD1. J was trimmed by 0 bases and V by 5 bases; bases with no gene match: 9. CDR3 length: 16 amino acids. The germline V gene has CDR1 MDHEN and CDR2 SYDVKM. CDR3 region: CASSTPETGDQETQYF. CDR3 bases: TGTGCCAGCAGTACCCCGGAAACAGGGGACCAAGAGACCCAGTACTTC.

The gene calls are TRBV7-2 and TRBJ1-1; the D gene is possibly TRBD1 (6 bases). Germline lookup yields CDR1 SGHTA and CDR2 FQGNSA. The ends were cut back, 4 bases at V and 3 bases at J, with 21 bases in the middle. This CDR3 contains 17 residues. CDR3 in amino acids: CASSSPVGGLGHTEAFF. DNA of the CDR3: TGTGCCAGCAGCTCGCCCGTTGGGGGGCTAGGGCACACTGAAGCTTTCTTT.

The chain has TRBV19 and TRBJ2-7, with 8 positions matching TRBD1. The V gene end was trimmed by 4 bases and the J gene end by 6 bases; junction bases not matched to a gene: 11. Germline V lookup: CDR1 LNHDA, CDR2 SQIVND (reference sequence). The CDR3 extends over 15 amino acids. CDR3 sequence reads: CASSTLGTGSREQYF. CDR3 in DNA: TGTGCCAGTAGTACCCTCGGGACAGGTTCTCGCGAGCAGTACTTC.

In its sample, this clone was seen many times. The V gene is TRBV5-4, the J gene TRBJ2-3, with D maybe TRBD2 (5 bases). V lost 2 bases, J lost 2 bases, and 15 bases lay in between. This CDR3 contains 16 residues. Per the germline V gene, CDR1 is SGHNT and CDR2 is YYREEE (reference sequence). The CDR3 spells CASSLRENPDTDTQYF. Written as DNA, the CDR3 is TGTGCCAGCAGCTTAAGGGAGAACCCTGACACAGATACGCAGTATTTT.

Concerning this clone: Other DNA sequences from this sample encode an identical CDR3 as well. This chain connects TRBV18 to TRBJ2-5; 12 bases are shared with TRBD1. The junction had 4 bases not matched to a gene; V was cut back by 3 bases and J by 5 bases. Germline loops: CDR1 KGHSH, CDR2 LQKENI. CDR3 length: 15 residues. CDR3 coding DNA: TGTGCCAGCTCACCTGGGACAGGGGGCGAGGAGACCCAGTACTTC. It specifies CASSPGTGGEETQYF.

The chain carries TRBV25-1 and TRBJ1-1, with a weak D call TRBD1 (5 bases). This CDR3 is built from 16 residues. V lost 4 bases and J 2 bases, leaving 17 bases between the germline ends. Germline CDR1 reads MGHDK; CDR2 reads SYGVNS. CDR3 region: CASSARGINRNTEAFF. CDR3 DNA sequence: TGTGCCAGCAGTGCTCGGGGGATCAATAGAAACACTGAAGCTTTCTTT.

The chain couples TRBV29-1 to TRBJ1-5, with a tentative D call TRBD1 (6 bases). The CDR3 sequence is 13 residues long. Germline-derived CDR1 and CDR2 are SQVTM and ANQGSEA. V gave up 4 bases and J gave up 3 bases, with 10 bases separating them. The CDR3 nucleotides are TGCAGCGTTGGTGCAGGGGTCAATCAGCCCCAGCATTTT. Its protein is CSVGAGVNQPQHF. Together with reference TRBV29-1 and TRBJ1-5, the CDR3 gives the full variable domain: SAVISQKPSRDICQRGTSLTIQCQVDSQVTMMFWYRQQPGQSLTLIATANQGSEATYESGFVIDKFPISRPNLTFSTLTVSNMSPEDSSIYLCSVGAGVNQPQHFGDGTRLSIL.

The chain has TRBV28 and TRBJ1-3; D possibly corresponds to TRBD1 (5 bases). This CDR3 has 15 residues. The germline V gene encodes CDR1 MDHEN and CDR2 SYDVKM. V was trimmed by 7 bases and J by 2 bases, leaving 15 bases between them. As DNA, the CDR3 is TGTGCCAGCACCGAAGCCGGGACCCCTGGAAACACCATATATTTT. Translated: CASTEAGTPGNTIYF. The full variable domain, with the rest looked up from reference TRBV28 and TRBJ1-3, is DVKVTQSSRYLVKRTGEKVFLECVQDMDHENMFWYRQDPGLGLRLIYFSYDVKMKEKGDIPEGYSVSREKKERFSLILESASTNQTSMYLCASTEAGTPGNTIYFGEGSWLTVV.

The V and J genes are TRBV5-1 and TRBJ2-1; TRBD1 matches at 7 bases. This CDR3 comprises 16 residues. J was trimmed by 1 base and V by 0 bases; bases with no gene match: 4. Germline assignment: CDR1 SGHRS and CDR2 YFSETQ. The CDR3 coding sequence is TGCGCCAGCAGCTTGGGACAGGGAGCGTCCTACAATGAGCAGTTCTTC. Translated, it gives CASSLGQGASYNEQFF.